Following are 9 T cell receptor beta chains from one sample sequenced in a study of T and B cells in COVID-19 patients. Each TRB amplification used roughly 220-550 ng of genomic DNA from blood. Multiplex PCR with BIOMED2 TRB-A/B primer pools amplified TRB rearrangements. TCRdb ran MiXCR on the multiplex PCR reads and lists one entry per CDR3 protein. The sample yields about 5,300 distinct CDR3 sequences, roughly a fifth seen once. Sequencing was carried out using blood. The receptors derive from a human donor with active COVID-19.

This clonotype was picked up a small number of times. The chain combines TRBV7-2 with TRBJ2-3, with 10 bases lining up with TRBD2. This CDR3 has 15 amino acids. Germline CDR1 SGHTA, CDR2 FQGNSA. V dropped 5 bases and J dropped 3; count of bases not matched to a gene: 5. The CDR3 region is CASSPTSGKTDTQYF. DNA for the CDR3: TGTGCCAGCAGCCCCACTAGCGGGAAGACAGATACGCAGTATTTT.

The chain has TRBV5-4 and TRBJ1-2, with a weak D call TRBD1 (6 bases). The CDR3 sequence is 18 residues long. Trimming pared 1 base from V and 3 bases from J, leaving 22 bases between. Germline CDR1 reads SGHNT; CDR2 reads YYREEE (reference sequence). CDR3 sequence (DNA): TGTGCCAGCAGCTTGCGTACAGGGACGAGACTCCCCTACTATGGCTACACCTTC. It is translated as CASSLRTGTRLPYYGYTF.

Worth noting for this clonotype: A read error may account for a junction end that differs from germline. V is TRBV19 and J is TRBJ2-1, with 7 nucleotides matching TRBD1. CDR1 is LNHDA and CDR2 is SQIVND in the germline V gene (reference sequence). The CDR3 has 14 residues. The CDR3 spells CVSSRQGLFNEQFF. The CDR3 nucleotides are TGTGTCAGTAGTCGACAGGGCCTTTTCAATGAGCAGTTCTTC. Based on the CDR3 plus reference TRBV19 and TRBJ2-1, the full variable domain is DGGITQSPKYLFRKEGQNVTLSCEQNLNHDAMYWYRQDPGQGLRLIYYSQIVNDFQKGDIAEGYSVSREKKESFPLTVTSAQKNPTAFYLCVSSRQGLFNEQFFGPGTRLTVL.

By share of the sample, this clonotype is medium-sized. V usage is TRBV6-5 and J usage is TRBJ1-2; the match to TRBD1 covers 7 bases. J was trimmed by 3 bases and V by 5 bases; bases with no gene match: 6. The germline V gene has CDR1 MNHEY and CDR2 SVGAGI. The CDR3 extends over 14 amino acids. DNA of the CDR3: TGTGCCAGCAGTGCTACCGGGACAGACTATGGCTACACCTTC. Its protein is CASSATGTDYGYTF.

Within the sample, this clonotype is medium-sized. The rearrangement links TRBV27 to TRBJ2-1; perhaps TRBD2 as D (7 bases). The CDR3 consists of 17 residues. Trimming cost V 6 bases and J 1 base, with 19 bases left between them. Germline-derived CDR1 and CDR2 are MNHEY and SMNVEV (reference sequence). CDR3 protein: CASSPLGGGPSYNEQFF. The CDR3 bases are TGTGCCAGCAGCCCCTTGGGGGGGGGGCCGTCCTACAATGAGCAGTTCTTC.

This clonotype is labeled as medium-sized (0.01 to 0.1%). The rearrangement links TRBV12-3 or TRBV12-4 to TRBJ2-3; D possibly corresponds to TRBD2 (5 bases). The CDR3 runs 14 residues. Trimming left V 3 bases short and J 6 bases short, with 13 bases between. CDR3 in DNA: TGTGCCAGCAGTTTCTCCGGGAAGGCGGATACGCAGTATTTT. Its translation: CASSFSGKADTQYF.

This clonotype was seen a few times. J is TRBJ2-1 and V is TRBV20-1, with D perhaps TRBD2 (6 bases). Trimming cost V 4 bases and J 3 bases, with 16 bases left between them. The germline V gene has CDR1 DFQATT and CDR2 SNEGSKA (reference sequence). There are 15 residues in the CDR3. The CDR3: CSATRDSRIYNEQFF. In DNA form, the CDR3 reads TGCAGTGCTACCCGGGACTCACGCATCTACAATGAGCAGTTCTTC.

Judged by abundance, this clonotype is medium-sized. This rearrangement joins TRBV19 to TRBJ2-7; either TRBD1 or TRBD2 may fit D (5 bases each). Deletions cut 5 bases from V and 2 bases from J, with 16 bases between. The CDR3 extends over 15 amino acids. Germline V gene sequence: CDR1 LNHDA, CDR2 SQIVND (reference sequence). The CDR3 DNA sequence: TGTGCCAGTAGTGTATCACGGGACGGAACCTACGAGCAGTACTTC. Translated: CASSVSRDGTYEQYF. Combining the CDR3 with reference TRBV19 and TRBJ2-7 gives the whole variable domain DGGITQSPKYLFRKEGQNVTLSCEQNLNHDAMYWYRQDPGQGLRLIYYSQIVNDFQKGDIAEGYSVSREKKESFPLTVTSAQKNPTAFYLCASSVSRDGTYEQYFGPGTRLTVT.

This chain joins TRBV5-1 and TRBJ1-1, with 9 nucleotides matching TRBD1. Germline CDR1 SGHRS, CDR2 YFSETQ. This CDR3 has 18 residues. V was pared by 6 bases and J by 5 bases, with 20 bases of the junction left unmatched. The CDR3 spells CASTSLGQGTSSGTEAFF. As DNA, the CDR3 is TGCGCCAGCACCTCCCTTGGACAGGGGACTTCTTCGGGGACTGAAGCTTTCTTT.